The 28 T cell receptor beta chains presented below share a single source sample, sequenced in a study of lymphopenia after photon versus proton radiotherapy (dated by TCRdb to about 2019). Library preparation employed the immunoSEQ multiplex PCR assay. TCRdb stores this immuneACCESS table with in-frame sequences only. Part of the clones is absent; in the studies checked, under half of the shortfall reflects unresolved V genes, and no reason is known for the rest. The sample profile shows some 30,000 clones; 90% of them were found once. The ten largest clones capture 6.8% of the sample. The specimen comprised peripheral blood, sampled from a patient treated with photon-based radiotherapy. These receptors originate from a woman between 45 and 60 years old with pancreatic cancer.

V and J are TRBV30 and TRBJ1-1, with D perhaps TRBD1 (5 bases). Germline V gene sequence: CDR1 GTSNPN, CDR2 SVGIG (reference sequence). The CDR3 sequence is 14 residues long. Trimming cost V 2 bases and J 2 bases, with 12 bases left between them. In nucleotides, the CDR3 is TGTGCCTGGAGTAACCCGGGGGGTAACACTGAAGCTTTCTTT. It codes for CAWSNPGGNTEAFF.

The V call is TRBV11-2, the J call TRBJ2-5, with D uncertain. The CDR3 extends over 12 amino acids. The V end lost 1 base, the J end lost 13 bases, and 13 bases lay between the germline ends. CDR1 is SGHAT and CDR2 is FQNNGV in the germline V gene. The CDR3 nucleotides read TGTGCCAGCAGCTTAGCGACCGTACACGTGTACTTC. Its protein product is CASSLATVHVYF.

This clone was seen a single time. The V call is TRBV5-1, the J call TRBJ2-3, with D perhaps matching TRBD1 (6 bases). Trimming removed 1 base at V and 2 bases at J, with 8 bases between. The germline V gene encodes CDR1 SGHRS and CDR2 YFSETQ. The CDR3 consists of 14 residues. The CDR3 coding sequence is TGCGCCAGCAGCTTGCAGGGGCTCACAGATACGCAGTATTTT. Translating it yields CASSLQGLTDTQYF. The full variable domain, its missing parts supplied by reference TRBV5-1 and TRBJ2-3, is KAGVTQTPRYLIKTRGQQVTLSCSPISGHRSVSWYQQTPGQGLQFLFEYFSETQRNKGNFPGRFSGRQFSNSRSEMNVSTLELGDSALYLCASSLQGLTDTQYFGPGTRLTVL.

Only one count was recorded for this clone. The rearrangement uses TRBV6-4 and TRBJ2-3; 8 bases fit TRBD1. Germline CDR1 MRHNA, CDR2 SNTAGT. The CDR3 runs 15 residues. V was pared by 3 bases and J by 0 bases, with 2 bases of the junction left unmatched. The CDR3 sequence: CASSETGGSTDTQYF. Written as DNA, the CDR3 is TGTGCCAGCAGTGAAACAGGGGGAAGCACAGATACGCAGTATTTT.

This chain joins TRBV5-6 and TRBJ1-1; D is undetermined. Trimming cost V 0 bases and J 0 bases, with 3 bases left between them. Germline V gene sequence: CDR1 SGHDT, CDR2 YYEEEE. The CDR3 is made up of 13 amino acids. CDR3 nucleotides: TGTGCCAGCAGCTTGGGGTTGAACACTGAAGCTTTCTTT. As protein: CASSLGLNTEAFF.

As DNA, the CDR3 is TGTGCCAGCACCCCCACAGGGGGGCCTTACAATGAGCAGTTCTTC. This translates into CASTPTGGPYNEQFF. The chain couples TRBV28 to TRBJ2-1; 8 nucleotides agree with TRBD1. Germline lookup yields CDR1 MDHEN and CDR2 SYDVKM. V shed 7 bases, J shed 4 bases, and the junction held 9 bases outside the gene matches. There are 15 residues in the CDR3.

V usage is TRBV4-1 and J usage is TRBJ2-7; D is unresolved. The ends were cut back, 0 bases at V and 3 bases at J, with 9 bases in the middle. The CDR3 spans 14 residues. In germline, CDR1 is MGHRA, CDR2 YSYEKL. Here the CDR3 DNA reads TGCGCCAGCAGCCAAGATGGGCAGGACTACGAGCAGTACTTC. Translated, it gives CASSQDGQDYEQYF.

The chain couples TRBV10-3 to TRBJ1-1, with D uncertain. The V and J ends lost 0 bases and 4 bases respectively, with 6 bases between them. Germline CDR1 is ENHRY and CDR2 is SYGVKD. The CDR3 is 13 residues long. This CDR3 is CAISESEGTEAFF. CDR3 coding DNA: TGTGCCATCAGTGAGTCGGAGGGCACTGAAGCTTTCTTT.

The chain links TRBV19 to TRBJ2-1, with D hard to call. The CDR3 is made up of 11 amino acids. Germline V gene sequence: CDR1 LNHDA, CDR2 SQIVND (reference sequence). Trimming removed 4 bases at V and 8 bases at J, with 6 bases between. CDR3 nucleotides: TGTGCCAGTAGTAATTCGCATGAGCAGTTCTTC. It encodes CASSNSHEQFF.

The chain joins TRBV7-8 to TRBJ2-3, with D possibly being TRBD2 (5 bases). Germline V CDR1 and CDR2: SGHVS, FQNEAQ. V dropped 1 base and J dropped 5 bases, with 7 bases sitting between them. The CDR3 contains 13 residues. The CDR3, as DNA: TGTGCCAGCAGCTTAGGGGCGGGAGATACGCAGTATTTT. Amino acids: CASSLGAGDTQYF.

The chain is built from TRBV5-6 and TRBJ1-2, with D hard to call. The CDR3 has 16 amino acids. Trimming removed 0 bases from V and 0 bases from J, with 12 bases in between. The germline V gene has CDR1 SGHDT and CDR2 YYEEEE. Written as DNA, the CDR3 is TGTGCCAGCAGCTTGGGCGGCGAGTTAGCTAACTATGGCTACACCTTC. Translating gives CASSLGGELANYGYTF.

For this clone: The same CDR3 arises from other DNA sequences in this sample as well. V and J are TRBV7-9 and TRBJ1-5; 9 bases map to TRBD1. This CDR3 has 14 amino acids. In germline, CDR1 is SEHNR, CDR2 FQNEAQ (reference sequence). The V and J ends lost 4 bases and 7 bases, in that order; junction bases with no gene match: 5. CDR3 sequence: CASSSGQGRQPQHF. The DNA of the CDR3 is TGTGCCAGCAGCTCGGGACAGGGCCGCCAGCCCCAGCATTTT.

The chain employs TRBV5-6 and TRBJ2-5, with 7 bases aligning to TRBD2. This CDR3 is 15 amino acids long. The V gene's germline CDR1 is SGHDT and CDR2 YYEEEE. V shed 4 bases and J 2 bases; nucleotides not matched to a gene: 8. CDR3 DNA: TGTGCCAGCAGCGGAAGCGGGATACCACAAGAGACCCAGTACTTC. This encodes CASSGSGIPQETQYF.

The chain links TRBV29-1 to TRBJ2-7; 8 bases map to TRBD2. V trimming: 5 bases; J trimming: 0 bases; junction bases outside the gene matches: 3. CDR3 size: 13 residues. The germline CDR1 and CDR2 sequences are SQVTM and ANQGSEA. The DNA of the CDR3 is TGCAGCGTTAGGGCGGGGGGCTCCTACGAGCAGTACTTC. Amino acid sequence: CSVRAGGSYEQYF.

V usage is TRBV13 and J usage is TRBJ2-1; TRBD2 is a possible D gene (7 bases). The ends were cut back, 1 base at V and 6 bases at J, with 16 bases in the middle. The germline V gene has CDR1 PRHDT and CDR2 FYEKMQ (reference sequence). The CDR3 is 16 amino acids. CDR3 protein: CASSLVGQGGGNEQFF. The CDR3 DNA reads TGTGCCAGCAGCTTAGTAGGGCAGGGAGGGGGCAATGAGCAGTTCTTC.

The chain has TRBV11-2 and TRBJ2-5; D unclear. This CDR3 is built from 12 residues. The V gene lost 1 base and the J gene lost 7 bases, with 7 bases spanning the gap. Germline V gene lookup returns CDR1 SGHAT and CDR2 FQNNGV. As DNA, the CDR3 is TGTGCCAGCAGCTTAGGGCCGGGGACCCAGTACTTC. Its translation is CASSLGPGTQYF.

This chain connects TRBV5-1 to TRBJ2-1; 14 bases align to TRBD2. Germline assignment: CDR1 SGHRS and CDR2 YFSETQ. There are 16 residues in the CDR3. The junction had 8 bases not matched to a gene; V was cut back by 4 bases and J by 8 bases. CDR3 protein: CASSPGTSGSFHEQFF. The CDR3 DNA reads as TGCGCCAGCAGCCCCGGGACTAGCGGGAGTTTCCATGAGCAGTTCTTC.

This clone was counted once. The chain uses TRBV7-9 and TRBJ2-7; D not resolved. Germline V gene sequence: CDR1 SEHNR, CDR2 FQNEAQ (reference sequence). This CDR3 contains 15 residues. V was pared by 4 bases and J by 2 bases, with 15 bases between. CDR3 nucleotides: TGTGCCAGCAGCTCGGTCTCAGAAAGCCCCTACGAGCAGTACTTC. Protein: CASSSVSESPYEQYF. The whole variable domain, filled in from reference TRBV7-9 and TRBJ2-7, reads DTGVSQNPRHKITKRGQNVTFRCDPISEHNRLYWYRQTLGQGPEFLTYFQNEAQLEKSRLLSDRFSAERPKGSFSTLEIQRTEQGDSAMYLCASSSVSESPYEQYFGPGTRLTVT.

This clone appeared a single time. The V call is TRBV27, the J call TRBJ1-2, with a possible D match to TRBD1 (6 bases). Trimming took off 8 bases at V and 2 bases at J, with 21 bases between the two ends. The germline V gene encodes CDR1 MNHEY and CDR2 SMNVEV (reference sequence). The CDR3 is 16 amino acids. The CDR3 bases are TGTGCCAGCTCCAGCATAGGACAGCTCCTAAACTATGGCTACACCTTC. Translation gives CASSSIGQLLNYGYTF.

This clone was detected only once. This chain connects TRBV7-9 to TRBJ2-5; TRBD2 matches 9 bases. CDR3 length equals 16 residues. Germline V gene sequence: CDR1 SEHNR, CDR2 FQNEAQ (reference sequence). V lost 3 bases, J lost 2 bases, and 7 bases stayed unmatched. DNA of the CDR3: TGTGCCAGCAGCTTGGGGACTAGCTTTTCACAAGAGACCCAGTACTTC. This sequence encodes CASSLGTSFSQETQYF. The full variable domain, its missing parts supplied by reference TRBV7-9 and TRBJ2-5, is DTGVSQNPRHKITKRGQNVTFRCDPISEHNRLYWYRQTLGQGPEFLTYFQNEAQLEKSRLLSDRFSAERPKGSFSTLEIQRTEQGDSAMYLCASSLGTSFSQETQYFGPGTRLLVL.

The table lists this clone with a few counts. This sequence joins TRBV5-1 and TRBJ1-3; D unresolved. Germline V CDR1 and CDR2: SGHRS, YFSETQ. The CDR3 extends over 15 amino acids. The V gene lost 0 bases and the J gene lost 2 bases, with 9 bases spanning the gap. CDR3 sequence: CASSLAVGAGNTIYF. In nucleotides, the CDR3 is TGCGCCAGCAGCTTGGCCGTCGGAGCTGGAAACACCATATATTTT.

The count of this clone is one. This chain links TRBV7-2 with TRBJ2-5; D not certain. The CDR3 covers 17 residues. The germline V gene encodes CDR1 SGHTA and CDR2 FQGNSA. V was pared by 5 bases and J by 4 bases, with 23 bases between. CDR3 nucleotide sequence: TGTGCCAGCAGCCTCCGCCCGGATCGGTGGGGATTAGAGACCCAGTACTTC. This codes for CASSLRPDRWGLETQYF.

The J gene is TRBJ2-2, the V gene TRBV6-5; TRBD2 aligns across 7 bases. J lost 3 bases, V lost 6 bases, and 7 bases had no gene match. The CDR3 runs to 15 residues. CDR1 and CDR2 (germline): MNHEY, SVGAGI. The CDR3 region has the DNA TGTGCCAGCAGACTGGGGGGGGGTGACACCGGGGAGCTGTTTTTT. Translating it yields CASRLGGGDTGELFF.

CDR3 protein: CASSQGAYEQYF. CDR3 DNA sequence: TGTGCCAGCAGCCAGGGGGCCTACGAGCAGTACTTC. V usage is TRBV5-4 and J usage is TRBJ2-7; 7 bases are shared with TRBD1. The V gene end was trimmed by 4 bases and the J gene end by 2 bases; junction bases not matched to a gene: 0. Germline CDR1 reads SGHNT; CDR2 reads YYREEE (reference sequence). The CDR3 is 12 residues long.

V and J are TRBV28 and TRBJ1-2, with D tentatively TRBD1 (5 bases). Germline CDR1 and CDR2: MDHEN and SYDVKM. CDR3 length: 11 residues. V was trimmed by 11 bases and J by 3 bases, leaving 10 bases between them. The CDR3 DNA reads TGTGCCGGGGCGGGGTACTATGGCTACACCTTC. Its protein is CAGAGYYGYTF.

The chain combines TRBV19 with TRBJ2-7; TRBD2 matches 14 bases. After removal of 4 bases from V and 7 bases from J, the junction contained 9 bases not matched to a gene. The germline gives CDR1 LNHDA, CDR2 SQIVND (reference sequence). This CDR3 contains 16 residues. As DNA, the CDR3 is TGTGCCAGTAGTAAGGGACTAGCGGGAGTCCTTTTGGAGCAGTACTTC. Translating it yields CASSKGLAGVLLEQYF. The full variable domain, completed using reference TRBV19 and TRBJ2-7, is DGGITQSPKYLFRKEGQNVTLSCEQNLNHDAMYWYRQDPGQGLRLIYYSQIVNDFQKGDIAEGYSVSREKKESFPLTVTSAQKNPTAFYLCASSKGLAGVLLEQYFGPGTRLTVT.

The V call is TRBV18, the J call TRBJ2-2, with 7 nucleotides matching TRBD2. Germline trimming cut 6 bases from V and 0 bases from J; bases unmatched to any gene: 7. This CDR3 spans 16 amino acids. Germline V CDR1 and CDR2: KGHSH, LQKENI. CDR3 DNA: TGTGCCAGCTCGCGCTCTAGCGGTTCGAACACCGGGGAGCTGTTTTTT. Residues: CASSRSSGSNTGELFF.

The chain has TRBV9 and TRBJ1-1; no clear D. This CDR3 region has 15 residues. Germline V gene lookup returns CDR1 SGDLS and CDR2 YYNGEE. Trimming took 0 bases from V and 1 from J, leaving 10 bases between them. The CDR3 loop is CASSVGSGKNTEAFF. The CDR3 DNA follows: TGTGCCAGCAGCGTAGGGAGTGGGAAGAACACTGAAGCTTTCTTT.